This T cell receptor beta chain was sequenced during a study of T cells in Graves' hyperthyroidism and ophthalmopathy. About the research overall: Peripheral blood draws took place at initial diagnosis, ahead of any treatment.

The source material, RNA transcripts, was used to amplify TCR beta CDR3 regions. With the HTBI primer set, the TCR CDR3 went through a first round of RT-PCR. One entry per CDR3 protein, called by TCRdb with MiXCR from the multiplex PCR reads. The table has approximately 330,000 distinct CDR3 sequences, around a fifth seen once. This clonotype was picked up many times. Its cognate antigen is unknown. Clinical symptoms, serum thyroxine, TRAb, thyroid ultrasound and orbital computed tomography established diagnosis. Per the germline V gene, CDR1 is GTSNPN and CDR2 is SVGIG (reference sequence). The V gene lost 2 bases and the J gene lost 0 bases, with 8 bases spanning the gap. There are 13 residues in the CDR3. Study results and limitations: Most thyroid clonotypes expanded above 0.001 appeared in blood too.

This chain links TRBV30 with TRBJ2-7; TRBD1 is a possible D gene (6 bases). Material: blood. The receptor comes from a woman between 50 and 59 years old with Graves' hyperthyroidism. In DNA form, the CDR3 reads TGTGCCTGGAGTAGGGGGAGCTCCTACGAGCAGTACTTC. Residues: CAWSRGSSYEQYF. Together with reference TRBV30 and TRBJ2-7, the CDR3 gives the full variable domain: SQTIHQWPATLVQPVGSPLSLECTVEGTSNPNLYWYRQAAGRGLQLLFYSVGIGQISSEVPQNLSASRPQDRQFILSSKKLLLSDSGFYLCAWSRGSSYEQYFGPGTRLTVT.